Described below is a single T cell receptor (beta chain) sequence and its context. Its antigen is as yet unknown. Following extraction, RNA underwent reverse transcription to cDNA, which served as the sequencing template. Repertoires were generated with immunoSEQ multiplex PCR, while TCRdb's copy carries only in-frame clones and drops some. This table holds 160,000 or so clones, roughly 60% found once. Treatment here: oral pan-JAK inhibitor, 5-10 mg twice daily. The CDR3 covers 13 residues. Germline CDR1 ENHRY, CDR2 SYGVKD. Trimming pared 5 bases from V and 4 bases from J, leaving 12 bases between. This sample stems from a study of CD8+ T cells in alopecia areata. Study-wide results and caveats: The treated group had a single nonresponder, limiting CD8+ expansion-response conclusions. Sequencing of scalp tissue also captures the resident alphabeta T cells of normal skin.

The source is a human donor with alopecia areata. This chain connects TRBV10-3 to TRBJ2-7; the D gene is possibly TRBD1 (6 bases). Material: CD4+ T cells sorted from blood, obtained around week 55, from a patient treated with tofacitinib. The CDR3 reads CAISIDRQYEQYF. The CDR3 region has the DNA TGTGCCATCAGTATTGACAGGCAATACGAGCAGTACTTC.